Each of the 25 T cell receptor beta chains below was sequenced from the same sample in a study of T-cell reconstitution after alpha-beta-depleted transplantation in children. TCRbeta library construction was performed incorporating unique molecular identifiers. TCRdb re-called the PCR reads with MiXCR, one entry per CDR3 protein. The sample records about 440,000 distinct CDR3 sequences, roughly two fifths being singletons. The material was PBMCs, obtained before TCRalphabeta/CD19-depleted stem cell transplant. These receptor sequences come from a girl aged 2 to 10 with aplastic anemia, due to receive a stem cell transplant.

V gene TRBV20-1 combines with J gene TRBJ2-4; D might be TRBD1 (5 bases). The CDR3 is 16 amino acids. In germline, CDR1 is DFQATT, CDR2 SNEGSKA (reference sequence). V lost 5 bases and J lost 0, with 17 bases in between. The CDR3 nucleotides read TGCAGTGCTGGGAAACAGGCGACCTTAGCCAAAAACATTCAGTACTTC. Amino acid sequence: CSAGKQATLAKNIQYF.

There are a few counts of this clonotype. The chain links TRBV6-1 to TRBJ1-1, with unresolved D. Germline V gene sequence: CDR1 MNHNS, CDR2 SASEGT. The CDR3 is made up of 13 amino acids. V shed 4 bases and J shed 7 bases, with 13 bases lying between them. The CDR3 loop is CASSARTRLEAFF. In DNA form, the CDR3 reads TGTGCCAGCAGTGCTAGGACGCGCCTTGAAGCTTTCTTT.

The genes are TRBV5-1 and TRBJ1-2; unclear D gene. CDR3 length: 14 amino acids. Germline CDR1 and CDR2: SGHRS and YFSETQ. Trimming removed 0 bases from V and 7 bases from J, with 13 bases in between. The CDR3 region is CASSLVAGGGGYTF. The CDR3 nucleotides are TGCGCCAGCAGCTTGGTAGCAGGTGGTGGTGGCTACACCTTC.

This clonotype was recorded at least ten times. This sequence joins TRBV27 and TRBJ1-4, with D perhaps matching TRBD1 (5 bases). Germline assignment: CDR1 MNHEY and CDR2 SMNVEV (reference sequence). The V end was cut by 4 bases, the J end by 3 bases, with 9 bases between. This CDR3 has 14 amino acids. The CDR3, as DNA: TGTGCCAGCAGTTGGGGGTACGCTAATGAAAAACTGTTTTTT. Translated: CASSWGYANEKLFF. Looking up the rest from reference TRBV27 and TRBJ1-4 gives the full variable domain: EAQVTQNPRYLITVTGKKLTVTCSQNMNHEYMSWYRQDPGLGLRQIYYSMNVEVTDKGDVPEGYKVSRKEKRNFPLILESPSPNQTSLYFCASSWGYANEKLFFGSGTQLSVL.

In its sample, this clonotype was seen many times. The CDR3 DNA sequence: TGTGCCAGCAGCTTGCTGGGGACTAGCATTCACGAGCAGTACTTC. This translates into CASSLLGTSIHEQYF. The V gene is TRBV27, the J gene TRBJ2-7, with TRBD2 identical over 9 bases. Germline V gives CDR1 MNHEY, CDR2 SMNVEV (reference sequence). The V segment lost 6 bases and the J segment 5 bases; nucleotides outside the gene matches: 11. This CDR3 has 15 amino acids.

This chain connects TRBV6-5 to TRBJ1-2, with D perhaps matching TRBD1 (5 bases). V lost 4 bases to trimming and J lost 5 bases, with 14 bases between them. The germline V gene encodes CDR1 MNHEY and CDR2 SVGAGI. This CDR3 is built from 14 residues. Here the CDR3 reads CASSSSGAGYGYTF. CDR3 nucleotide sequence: TGTGCCAGCAGTTCGTCTGGGGCGGGATATGGCTACACCTTC.

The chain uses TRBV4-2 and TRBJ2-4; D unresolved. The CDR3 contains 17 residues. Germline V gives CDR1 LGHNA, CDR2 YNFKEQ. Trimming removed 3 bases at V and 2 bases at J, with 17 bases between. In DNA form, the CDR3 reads TGTGCCAGCAGCCAGGAAAGGGTTGAAGGGACCAAAAACATTCAGTACTTC. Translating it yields CASSQERVEGTKNIQYF.

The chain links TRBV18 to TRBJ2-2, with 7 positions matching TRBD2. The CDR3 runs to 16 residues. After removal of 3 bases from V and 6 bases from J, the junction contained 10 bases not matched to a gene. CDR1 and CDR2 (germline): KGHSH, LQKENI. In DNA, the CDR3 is TGTGCCAGCTCACCTAACACGGGAGGTACCCCCGGGGAGCTGTTTTTT. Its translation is CASSPNTGGTPGELFF.

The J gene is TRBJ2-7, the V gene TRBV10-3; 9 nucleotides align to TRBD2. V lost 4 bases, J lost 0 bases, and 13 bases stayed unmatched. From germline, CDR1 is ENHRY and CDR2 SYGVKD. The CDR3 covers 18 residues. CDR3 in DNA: TGTGCCATCAGTGGAAGAAAGGCTAGCGGGATTTCCTCCTACGAGCAGTACTTC. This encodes CAISGRKASGISSYEQYF.

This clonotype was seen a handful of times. The CDR3 sequence is CASSRDYTSTDTQYF. CDR3 coding DNA: TGTGCCAGCAGCCGGGACTACACAAGCACAGATACGCAGTATTTT. V and J are TRBV7-2 and TRBJ2-3; 7 bases are a match to TRBD2. The CDR3 contains 15 residues. CDR1 is SGHTA and CDR2 is FQGNSA in the germline V gene. V lost 5 bases and J lost 0; bases outside the gene matches: 5.

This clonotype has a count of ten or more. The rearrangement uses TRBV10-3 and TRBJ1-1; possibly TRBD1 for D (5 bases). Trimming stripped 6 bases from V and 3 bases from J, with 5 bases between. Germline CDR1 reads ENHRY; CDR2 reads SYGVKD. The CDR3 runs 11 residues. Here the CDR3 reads CAIRGDTEAFF. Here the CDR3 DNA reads TGTGCCATCAGGGGGGACACTGAAGCTTTCTTT.

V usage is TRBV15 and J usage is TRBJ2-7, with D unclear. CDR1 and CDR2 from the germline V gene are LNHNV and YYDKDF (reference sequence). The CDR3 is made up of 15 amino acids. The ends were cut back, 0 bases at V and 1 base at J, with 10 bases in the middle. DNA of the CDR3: TGTGCCACCAGCAGAGAGGGTGGCTTTTCCTACGAGCAGTACTTC. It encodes CATSREGGFSYEQYF.

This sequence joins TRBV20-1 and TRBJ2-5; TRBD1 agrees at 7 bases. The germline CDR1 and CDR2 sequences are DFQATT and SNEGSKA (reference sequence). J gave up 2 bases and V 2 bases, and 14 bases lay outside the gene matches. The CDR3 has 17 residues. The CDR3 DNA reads TGCAGTGCTAGATTGCTTCTAGGGGGCCCGGATCAAGAGACCCAGTACTTC. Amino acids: CSARLLLGGPDQETQYF.

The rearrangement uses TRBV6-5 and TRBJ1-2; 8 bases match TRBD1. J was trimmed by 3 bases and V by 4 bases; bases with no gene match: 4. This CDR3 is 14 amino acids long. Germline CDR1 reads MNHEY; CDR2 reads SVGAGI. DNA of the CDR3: TGTGCCAGCAGTTCAGGGGGCCAAGACTATGGCTACACCTTC. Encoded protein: CASSSGGQDYGYTF.

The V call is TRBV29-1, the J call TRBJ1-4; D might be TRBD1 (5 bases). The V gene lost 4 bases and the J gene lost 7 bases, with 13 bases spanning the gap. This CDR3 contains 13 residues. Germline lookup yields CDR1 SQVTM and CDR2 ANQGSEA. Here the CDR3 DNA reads TGCAGCGTTGCGGGGGAAGAGGGTGAAAAACTGTTTTTT. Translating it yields CSVAGEEGEKLFF.

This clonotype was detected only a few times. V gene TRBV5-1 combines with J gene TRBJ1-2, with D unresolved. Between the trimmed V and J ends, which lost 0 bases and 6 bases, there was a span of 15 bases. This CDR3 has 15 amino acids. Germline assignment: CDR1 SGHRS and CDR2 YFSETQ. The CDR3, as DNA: TGCGCCAGCAGCTTGGACGGTCAAGGGTTGGATGGCTACACCTTC. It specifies CASSLDGQGLDGYTF.

The chain's CDR3 is CASTRDQRTQYF. Here the CDR3 DNA reads TGCGCCAGCACTCGGGATCAAAGGACCCAGTACTTC. This rearrangement joins TRBV5-1 to TRBJ2-5, with a possible D match to TRBD2 (5 bases). Germline assignment: CDR1 SGHRS and CDR2 YFSETQ. The CDR3 is 12 amino acids. V was pared by 6 bases and J by 7 bases, with 13 bases between.

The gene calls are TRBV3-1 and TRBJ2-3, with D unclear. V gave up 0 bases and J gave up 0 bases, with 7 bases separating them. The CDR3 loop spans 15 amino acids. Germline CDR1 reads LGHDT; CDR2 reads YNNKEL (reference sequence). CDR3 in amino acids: CASSQEGISTDTQYF. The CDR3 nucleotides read TGTGCCAGCAGCCAAGAGGGGATCAGCACAGATACGCAGTATTTT.

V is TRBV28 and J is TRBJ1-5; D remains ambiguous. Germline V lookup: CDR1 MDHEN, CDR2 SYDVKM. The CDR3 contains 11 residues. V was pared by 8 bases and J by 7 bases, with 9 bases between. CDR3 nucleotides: TGTGCCAGCGGAGAGTGGCAGCCCCAGCATTTT. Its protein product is CASGEWQPQHF.

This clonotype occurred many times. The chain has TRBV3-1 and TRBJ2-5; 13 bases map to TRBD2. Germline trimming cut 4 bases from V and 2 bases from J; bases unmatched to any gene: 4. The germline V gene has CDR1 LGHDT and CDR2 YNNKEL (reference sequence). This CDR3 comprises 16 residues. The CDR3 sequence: CASSLGTSGIQETQYF. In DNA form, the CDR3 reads TGTGCCAGCAGCCTCGGGACTAGCGGGATACAAGAGACCCAGTACTTC.

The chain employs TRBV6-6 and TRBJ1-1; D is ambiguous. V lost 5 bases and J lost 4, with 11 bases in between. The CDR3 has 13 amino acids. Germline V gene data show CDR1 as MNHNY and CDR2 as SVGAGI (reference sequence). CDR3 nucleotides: TGTGCCAGCAGTCCACCCCCGGGCACTGAAGCTTTCTTT. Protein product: CASSPPPGTEAFF.

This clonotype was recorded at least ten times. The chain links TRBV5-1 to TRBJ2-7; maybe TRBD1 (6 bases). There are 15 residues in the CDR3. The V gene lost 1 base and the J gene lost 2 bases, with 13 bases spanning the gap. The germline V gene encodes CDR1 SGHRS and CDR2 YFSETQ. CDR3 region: CASSLSGDDTYEQYF. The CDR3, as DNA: TGCGCCAGCAGCTTGTCAGGGGACGACACCTACGAGCAGTACTTC.

This chain's CDR3 is CASSLDPLAGDQETQYF. Written as DNA, the CDR3 is TGTGCCAGCAGCTTAGATCCCCTAGCGGGGGACCAAGAGACCCAGTACTTC. V and J are TRBV7-2 and TRBJ2-5, with 10 positions matching TRBD2. The CDR3 is made up of 17 amino acids. Germline values: CDR1 SGHTA, CDR2 FQGNSA. V dropped 1 base and J dropped 0; count of bases not matched to a gene: 5. Full variable domain (outside the CDR3, taken from reference TRBV7-2 and TRBJ2-5): GAGVSQSPSNKVTEKGKDVELRCDPISGHTALYWYRQSLGQGLEFLIYFQGNSAPDKSGLPSDRFSAERTGGSVSTLTIQRTQQEDSAVYLCASSLDPLAGDQETQYFGPGTRLLVL.

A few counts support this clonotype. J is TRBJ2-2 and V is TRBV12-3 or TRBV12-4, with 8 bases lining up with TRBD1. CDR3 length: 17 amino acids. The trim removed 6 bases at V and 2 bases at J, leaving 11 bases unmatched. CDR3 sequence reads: CASRLPQGAKNTGELFF. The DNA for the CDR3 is TGTGCCAGCAGGCTACCGCAGGGGGCGAAAAACACCGGGGAGCTGTTTTTT.

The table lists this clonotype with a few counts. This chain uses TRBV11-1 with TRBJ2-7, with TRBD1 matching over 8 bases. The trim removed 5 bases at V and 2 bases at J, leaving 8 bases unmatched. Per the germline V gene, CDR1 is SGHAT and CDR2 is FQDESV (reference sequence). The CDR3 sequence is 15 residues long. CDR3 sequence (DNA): TGTGCCAGCAGCGACCGGGACAGGCCAACCTACGAGCAGTACTTC. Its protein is CASSDRDRPTYEQYF.